The source of this TCR beta chain is a study of CD8 T cell repertoires and HIV-1 epitope variants. Study background: Control wells had CMV/EBV/flu peptides, negative Ebola AY9, or no peptide. Cultures ran less than 12 days, with IL-2, IL-7 and IL-15 added on days 3 and 7.

Overall study findings and caveats: Nine antigen-specific TCR beta clonotypes were found; over 5 seemed cross-reactive to variants. Nef KF9 drew 4 to 6 clonotypes and HW9 one, without TAALDMSHF responses.

The germline V gene encodes CDR1 MNHEY and CDR2 SMNVEV (reference sequence). V shed 4 bases and J 8 bases; nucleotides not matched to a gene: 13. The CDR3 is 16 residues long. The assay was immunoSEQ multiplex PCR, and TCRdb's table has in-frame clones only and misses some. The table has approximately 5,300 clones, roughly 67% seen once; the top ten hold around 46%. Remarks on this clone: The antigen is not known.

The sample comprised cultured CD8+ T cells derived from PBMCs. The receptor was isolated from a male donor with HIV. The J gene is TRBJ2-1, the V gene TRBV27; 8 nucleotides align to TRBD2. The CDR3 bases are TGTGCCAGCAGTTCCCCCTTGGGGACTAGATTCTATGAGCAGTTCTTC. Translation: CASSSPLGTRFYEQFF.